Each of the 6 T cell receptor beta chains below was sequenced from the same sample in a study of blood T cell repertoires in COVID-19. Assay used: immunoSEQ multiplex PCR; TCRdb lists only in-frame clones, some missing. The sample shows a few hundred thousand clones, about 85% of them seen only once. The sequenced sample consisted of peripheral blood. These receptors were obtained from a human donor with COVID-19, enrolled during active disease. The donor label of this sample is uncertain.

The gene calls are TRBV5-1 and TRBJ1-1; D gene ambiguous. The CDR3 consists of 15 residues. Germline CDR1 SGHRS, CDR2 YFSETQ. The ends were cut back, 4 bases at V and 1 base at J, with 14 bases in the middle. Here the CDR3 DNA reads TGCGCCAGCAGCCCCCGCTTTGGGCAGAACACTGAAGCTTTCTTT. Translation gives CASSPRFGQNTEAFF.

This clone was seen once. The chain combines TRBV11-2 with TRBJ1-2; TRBD1 aligns across 7 bases. V gave up 5 bases and J gave up 4 bases; unmatched junction bases: 13. This CDR3 has 16 residues. Germline V CDR1 and CDR2: SGHAT, FQNNGV. The DNA for the CDR3 is TGTGCCAGCAGCCATTGGACAGGTTTGGGGAGCTATGGCTACACCTTC. Protein product: CASSHWTGLGSYGYTF.

This clone was counted only a few times. The chain combines TRBV19 with TRBJ2-1; the D gene is possibly TRBD2 (5 bases). CDR1 is LNHDA, CDR2 SQIVND, per germline (reference sequence). The CDR3 is 16 amino acids. V was trimmed by 0 bases and J by 1 base, leaving 10 bases between them. The CDR3 nucleotides read TGTGCCAGTAGTATAGATAGCGCCAGTTCCTACAATGAGCAGTTCTTC. Its translation is CASSIDSASSYNEQFF.

The chain employs TRBV9 and TRBJ1-1; D ambiguous. Trimming took off 1 base at V and 4 bases at J, with 14 bases between the two ends. The CDR3 consists of 15 residues. Germline assignment: CDR1 SGDLS and CDR2 YYNGEE. The CDR3 region has the DNA TGTGCCAGCAGCGTAATCGGGGAACGGGCCACTGAAGCTTTCTTT. Residues: CASSVIGERATEAFF. Complete variable domain (other parts from reference TRBV9 and TRBJ1-1): DSGVTQTPKHLITATGQRVTLRCSPRSGDLSVYWYQQSLDQGLQFLIQYYNGEERAKGNILERFSAQQFPDLHSELNLSSLELGDSALYFCASSVIGERATEAFFGQGTRLTVV.

J is TRBJ1-4 and V is TRBV6-6; D may be TRBD1 (5 bases). V was pared by 7 bases and J by 5 bases, with 17 bases between. The length of the CDR3 is 15 residues. Germline CDR1 MNHNY, CDR2 SVGAGI (reference sequence). The CDR3: CASTQRQIPNEKLFF. The CDR3, as DNA: TGTGCCAGCACCCAAAGACAGATCCCAAATGAAAAACTGTTTTTT.

The chain recombines TRBV7-2 with TRBJ2-1, with a weak D call TRBD2 (6 bases). This CDR3 contains 15 residues. V was shortened by 0 bases and J by 9 bases, with 15 bases between the two germline ends. CDR1 and CDR2 (germline): SGHTA, FQGNSA. The CDR3 nucleotides are TGTGCCAGCAGCTTAGCGGGACTCCAATTGGCTGAGCAGTTCTTC. Translation gives CASSLAGLQLAEQFF.